What follows describes a single T cell receptor beta chain. What antigen it recognizes has not been identified. Base qualities are not provided; no much larger clone lies one nucleotide away. The sample originates from a study of shared clonotypes between healthy human individuals (dated by TCRdb to 2018 to 2021). In the study overall: The cohort comprised a couple of women and a few men aged 18 to 49 years. For each donor, CD4 naive and CD4 memory were each given three plates, CD8 naive was given two plates, and CD8 memory was given one plate. To estimate repertoire size and how much clonotype sharing occurs between individuals, the study deeply sequenced the blood TCR repertoires of roughly 5 healthy adults. Libraries were prepared and TCR repertoires were sequenced by different laboratories using diverse techniques, in order to increase sequencing depth and limit assay-specific biases. Per donor, leukapheresis produced somewhere between about 0.94 and 8.9 billion PBMCs.

Using the deep immunoSEQ assay, TCR CDR3 regions were amplified from genomic DNA by multiplex PCR. Extracted genomic DNA from each cell subset was distributed evenly across all wells of several immunoSEQ 96-well plates, and each plate was treated as a replicate. For sorted subsets, each replicate PCR was loaded with roughly 0.2 ug genomic DNA, equivalent to about 33,000 T cell genomes. The purified libraries were quantified using a Qubit 3.0 fluorometer, sized with a Bioanalyzer 2100, and then quantified again using the KAPA Library Quantification kit. Every immunoSEQ 96-well plate was sequenced on a separate single-read 150-cycle Illumina NextSeq 550 flow cell. Turning to the authors' computational methods: The immunoSEQ output contained only junctional sequences without quality scores, so filtering could not match that applied to full-length reads. To assign V/J genes and CDR3, sequences were annotated against IMGT germline references using PyIR, a Python wrapper for IgBLAST v1.9. Reads were filtered out if the reads had weak V/J assignments (E-value above 1e-6), no CDR3, stop codons, out-of-frame junctions, or ambiguous translated residues. V3J clonotypes were defined by identical inferred V gene, J gene, and CDR3 amino acid sequence. The percentage overlap between two repertoires was calculated by dividing the number of shared unique clonotypes by the size of the smaller repertoire. Three approaches were used to assess repertoire richness: RTK rarefaction, the Chao1 estimator, and Recon v2.1 estimates of unobserved clonotypes. For all TCRbeta clonotypes obtained by the gDNA method from a handful of donors, generation probabilities were computed with OLGA. TCRdb obtained this table from immuneACCESS and retained in-frame rearrangements with V and J assigned. These tables miss some clones; where compared with another copy, unresolved V genes account for less than half of the shortfall, and the remainder is unexplained. D and trimming were read from the DNA, whereas the V and J calls and clone size are those reported in that table. The sample contains some 1 million clones, 60% to 80% of them found a single time. The top ten constitute about 1.5% of the sample.

Healthy HIV-negative adults with no recently reported acute infections or vaccinations were included as donors. Every donor was a Caucasian adult living in Nashville, Tennessee, USA. CD4+ T cells were enriched by magnetic negative selection, after which naive cells were positively selected on CD45RA and the negative fraction was taken as the memory subset. After blood collection by leukapheresis, PBMCs were isolated using Ficoll-Histopaque density gradient centrifugation and then cryopreserved in the vapor phase of liquid nitrogen. Analytical flow cytometry was used to check the purity and quantity of every magnetically sorted T cell population. Genomic DNA was isolated from each sorted fraction and quantified by UV absorbance on a Nanodrop 2000c. Broad study findings and their caveats: Only blood was sampled, and tissue TCR repertoires likely differ from those in blood. The genetic and exposure-history diversity represented was limited by the small number of donors. Compared with non-shared clonotypes, the clonotypes found in all four sorted-subset donors had higher generation probabilities. Rarefaction of sorted-subset datasets indicated incomplete sequencing despite the large sequencing depth. Larger estimated clonotype richness was generally found for naive subsets than for memory subsets. Pairwise subsampling indicated that sequencing depth was expected to affect the degree of clonotype sharing among donors. When several donors were compared, the shared fraction of clonotypes was approximately 5% for naive CD4, 3.5% for naive CD8, 2% to 2.5% for memory CD4, and less than 0.45% for memory CD8.

V drops 0 bases and J drops 0 bases, leaving 8 bases in between. In the germline V gene, CDR1 corresponds to LGHNA and CDR2 to YSLEER. The CDR3 starts with the cysteine, ends with the phenylalanine, and has 15 residues. Solely the CDR3 DNA is kept, with 45 bases framed from the first base. The receptor comes from a man between 18 and 29 years old in good health. Sequenced sample: memory CD4+ T cells sorted from blood. The cell subset or site label here, explained by the study, means: CD45RA-negative fraction. Rearrangement joined TRBV4-3 to TRBJ2-5; the D gene cannot be named for sure. The CDR3 region has the sequence CASSQDRGHQETQYF. The DNA sequence reads TGCGCCAGCAGCCAAGATCGAGGCCACCAAGAGACCCAGTACTTC.